This T cell receptor (beta chain) was sequenced in a study of cytomegalovirus exposure and HLA in healthy donors. Across the whole study: An earlier analysis found roughly 110 million unique TCR beta sequences from approximately 190 million T cells.

The PCR made use of 60 Vbeta and 13 Jbeta primers. Assay used: immunoSEQ multiplex PCR; TCRdb lists only in-frame clones, some missing. The sample contains roughly 100,000 clones, 84% of which appear only once. The germline V gene encodes CDR1 GTSNPN and CDR2 SVGIG (reference sequence). The trim removed 0 bases at V and 6 bases at J, leaving 15 bases unmatched. The CDR3 is made up of 17 amino acids. The receptor's source is a young woman in good health and CMV-seropositive. This chain joins TRBV30 and TRBJ2-7; 9 positions agree with TRBD1. Sequencing used PBMCs. The CDR3 nucleotides read TGTGCCTGGAGTGTACTGATATTGGGGACAGGGTCTACCGAGCAGTACTTC. Its protein is CAWSVLILGTGSTEQYF. Filled out from reference TRBV30 and TRBJ2-7, the complete variable domain reads SQTIHQWPATLVQPVGSPLSLECTVEGTSNPNLYWYRQAAGRGLQLLFYSVGIGQISSEVPQNLSASRPQDRQFILSSKKLLLSDSGFYLCAWSVLILGTGSTEQYFGPGTRLTVT.